This TCR beta chain was recorded in a study of T cell responses to AZD1222 COVID-19 vaccine. A word on this clone: As yet, its antigen is unknown.

V shed 4 bases, J shed 8 bases, and the junction held 6 bases outside the gene matches. CDR3 size: 13 residues. The germline V gene encodes CDR1 SGDLS and CDR2 YYNGEE. Study findings and constraints: Repertoires were sampled only after the peak T cell response. Only six or seven AZD1222 recipients tested seropositive at baseline.

The protocol was immunoSEQ multiplex PCR, while the TCRdb copy is restricted to in-frame clones and leaves out a portion. The profile shows about 170,000 clones, approximately 95% of them singletons. Sequenced material: peripheral blood, taken on day 0 of AZD1222 vaccination. This clonotype was sampled from an adult in good health. V is TRBV9 and J is TRBJ1-1, with 9 positions matching TRBD1. This chain's CDR3 is CASSPTGQGEAFF. In DNA form, the CDR3 reads TGTGCCAGCAGCCCAACGGGACAGGGCGAAGCTTTCTTT. The full variable domain, its missing parts supplied by reference TRBV9 and TRBJ1-1, is DSGVTQTPKHLITATGQRVTLRCSPRSGDLSVYWYQQSLDQGLQFLIQYYNGEERAKGNILERFSAQQFPDLHSELNLSSLELGDSALYFCASSPTGQGEAFFGQGTRLTVV.